The sequence of this T cell receptor (beta chain) was determined in a study of blood T cell repertoires in COVID-19. Trimming took off 6 bases at V and 4 bases at J, with 22 bases between the two ends. The CDR3 length is 17 residues. Germline assignment: CDR1 SGHAT and CDR2 FQNNGV. Clones were read by immunoSEQ multiplex PCR, and TCRdb kept only the in-frame ones, dropping some. The data contain fewer than 65,000 clones, 75% to 85% of them singletons. What was sequenced was peripheral blood. The sequence came from a human donor in a cohort sampled during active COVID-19. The V call is TRBV11-2, the J call TRBJ1-3; tentatively, D is TRBD1 (5 bases). The CDR3 DNA reads as TGTGCCAGCAGTTTGTGGGGCTCCGGGGGAAACGGAAACACCATATATTTT. This gives the protein CASSLWGSGGNGNTIYF.